Below are 5 T cell receptor beta chains sequenced from a single sample in a study of blood T cells in healthy people across ages. Through a sample-barcoded 5' primer and a J-beta primer mix, a second PCR was run for roughly 7 to 12 cycles. TCRdb re-derived calls from the 5' RACE reads in MiXCR, one entry per CDR3 protein. Of hundreds of thousands of distinct CDR3 sequences in the sample, 45% to 60% are singletons; the top ten hold approximately 51%. The source material was blood. All receptors come from a man between 60 and 75 years old in good health.

The V gene is TRBV21-1, the J gene TRBJ1-2; the D call of TRBD1 is as the table states it, not checked on the DNA. TRBV21-1 is tagged as a pseudogene. CDR3 length: 16 residues. For the CDR3, the DNA is TGTGCCAGCAGCAACGGTCGGACAGCAATGATCTATGGCTACACCTTC. Its translation is CASSNGRTAMIYGYTF.

This clonotype came up a few times. The chain links TRBV9 to TRBJ2-3, with a weak D call TRBD1 (5 bases). Trimming stripped 0 bases from V and 1 base from J, with 9 bases between. Germline CDR1 reads SGDLS; CDR2 reads YYNGEE. The CDR3 totals 15 residues. CDR3 region: CASSVVQDRTDTQYF. CDR3 DNA sequence: TGTGCCAGCAGCGTAGTACAGGACCGCACAGATACGCAGTATTTT.

V and J are TRBV27 and TRBJ1-5; a weak D match, TRBD1 (6 bases). Trimming removed 6 bases from V and 5 bases from J, with 14 bases in between. CDR3 size: 14 residues. From germline, CDR1 is MNHEY and CDR2 SMNVEV (reference sequence). The CDR3 sequence: CASSPRTADQPQHF. CDR3 in DNA: TGTGCCAGCAGCCCGAGGACAGCCGATCAGCCCCAGCATTTT.

The chain joins TRBV6-2 or TRBV6-3 to TRBJ2-4; D remains unclear. Germline assignment: CDR1 MNHEY and CDR2 SVGEGT. The CDR3 is 16 amino acids. Trimming cost V 5 bases and J 7 bases, with 21 bases left between them. The CDR3 nucleotides are TGTGCCAGCAGTAAGATCGTCCTCCGGATGGAGAACATTCAGTACTTC. This codes for CASSKIVLRMENIQYF.

The chain combines TRBV28 with TRBJ2-6; possible D gene TRBD2, 6 bases. V lost 5 bases to trimming and J lost 0 bases, with 14 bases between them. From germline, CDR1 is MDHEN and CDR2 SYDVKM. The CDR3 loop spans 17 amino acids. The CDR3 protein is CASSPRGLTSGANVLTF. The CDR3 DNA sequence: TGTGCCAGCAGTCCGCGGGGTCTAACCTCTGGGGCCAACGTCCTGACTTTC.